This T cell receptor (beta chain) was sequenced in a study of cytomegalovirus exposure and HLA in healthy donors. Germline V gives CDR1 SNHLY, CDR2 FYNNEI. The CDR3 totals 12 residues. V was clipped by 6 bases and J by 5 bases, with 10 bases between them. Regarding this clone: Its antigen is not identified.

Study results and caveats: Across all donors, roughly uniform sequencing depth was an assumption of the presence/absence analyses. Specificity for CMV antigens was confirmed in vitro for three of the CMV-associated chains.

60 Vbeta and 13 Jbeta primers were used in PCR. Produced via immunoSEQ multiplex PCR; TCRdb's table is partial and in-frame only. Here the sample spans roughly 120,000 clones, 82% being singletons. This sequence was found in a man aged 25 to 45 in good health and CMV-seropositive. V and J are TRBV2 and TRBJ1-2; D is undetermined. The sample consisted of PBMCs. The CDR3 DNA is TGTGCCAGCAGGTCACAAGTATATGGCTACACCTTC. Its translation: CASRSQVYGYTF.